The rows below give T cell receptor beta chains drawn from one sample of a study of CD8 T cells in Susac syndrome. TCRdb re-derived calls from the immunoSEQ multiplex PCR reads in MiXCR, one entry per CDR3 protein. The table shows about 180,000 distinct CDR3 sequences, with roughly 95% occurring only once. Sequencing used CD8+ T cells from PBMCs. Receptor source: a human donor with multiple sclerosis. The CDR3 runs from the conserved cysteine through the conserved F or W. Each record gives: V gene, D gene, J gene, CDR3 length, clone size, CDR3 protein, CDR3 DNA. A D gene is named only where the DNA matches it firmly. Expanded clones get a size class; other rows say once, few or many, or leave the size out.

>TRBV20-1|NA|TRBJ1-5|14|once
CSARAGEANQPQHF
TGCAGTGCTAGAGCCGGGGAGGCCAACCAGCCCCAGCATTTT
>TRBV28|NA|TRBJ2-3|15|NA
CASSLVLAPTDTQYF
TGTGCCAGCAGTTTAGTCCTAGCGCCAACAGATACGCAGTATTTT
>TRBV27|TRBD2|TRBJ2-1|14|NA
CASSFYASGHEQFF
TGTGCCAGCAGTTTCTACGCTAGCGGCCATGAGCAGTTCTTC
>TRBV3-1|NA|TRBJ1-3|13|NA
CASSQVWYSTIYF
TGTGCCAGCAGCCAAGTGTGGTATAGCACCATATATTTT
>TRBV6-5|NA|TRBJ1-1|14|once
CASRPSPLDTEAFF
TGTGCCAGCAGGCCCAGTCCCTTGGACACTGAAGCTTTCTTT
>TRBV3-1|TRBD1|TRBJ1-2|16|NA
CASSQAWDRARDGYTF
TGTGCCAGCAGCCAAGCGTGGGACAGGGCTCGCGATGGCTACACCTTC
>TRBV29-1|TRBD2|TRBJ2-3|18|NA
CSVESRATSGSVTDTQYF
TGCAGCGTTGAAAGTAGGGCGACTAGCGGGAGCGTAACAGATACGCAGTATTTT
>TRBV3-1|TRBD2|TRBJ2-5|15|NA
CASSQELAEKETQYF
TGTGCCAGCAGCCAAGAGCTAGCGGAGAAAGAGACCCAGTACTTC
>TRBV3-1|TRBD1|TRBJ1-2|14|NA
CASSPGQEEEGYTF
TGTGCCAGCAGTCCGGGACAGGAGGAGGAGGGCTACACCTTC
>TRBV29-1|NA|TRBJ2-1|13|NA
CSGTGTNPVEQFF
TGCAGCGGGACCGGGACGAACCCCGTGGAGCAGTTCTTC
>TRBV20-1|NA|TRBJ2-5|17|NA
CSARDQGAATIQETQYF
TGCAGTGCTAGAGATCAAGGGGCCGCAACTATCCAAGAGACCCAGTACTTC
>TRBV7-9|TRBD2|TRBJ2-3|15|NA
CASSTAGGLADTQYF
TGTGCCAGCAGCACCGCGGGGGGATTGGCCGATACGCAGTATTTT
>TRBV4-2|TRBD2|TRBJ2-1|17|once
CASSQDWGLAGNNEQFF
TGTGCCAGCAGCCAAGATTGGGGACTAGCGGGAAACAATGAGCAGTTCTTC
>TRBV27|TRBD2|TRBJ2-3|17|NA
CASSSHRLAGGRDTQYF
TGTGCCAGCAGTAGTCATAGACTAGCGGGGGGGCGGGATACGCAGTATTTT
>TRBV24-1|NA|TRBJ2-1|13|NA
CATSDSLNNEQFF
TGTGCCACCAGTGATTCCCTCAACAATGAGCAGTTCTTC
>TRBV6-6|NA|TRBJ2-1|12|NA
CASSIVYNEQFF
TGTGCCAGCAGTATCGTGTACAATGAGCAGTTCTTC
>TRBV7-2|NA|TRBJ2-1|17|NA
CASSLAPVRITYNEQFF
TGTGCCAGCAGCTTAGCGCCCGTGAGAATCACCTACAATGAGCAGTTCTTC
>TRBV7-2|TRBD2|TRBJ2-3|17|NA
CASSLLAGGPRTDTQYF
TGTGCCAGCAGCTTACTAGCGGGGGGGCCGCGCACAGATACGCAGTATTTT
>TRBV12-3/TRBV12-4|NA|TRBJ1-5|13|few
CASSLGGSQPQHF
TGTGCCAGCAGTTTAGGCGGCAGTCAGCCCCAGCATTTT
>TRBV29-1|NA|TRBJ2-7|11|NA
CSVERGSEQYF
TGCAGCGTTGAAAGGGGGAGCGAGCAGTACTTC
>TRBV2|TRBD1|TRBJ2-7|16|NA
CASSEIWTGDSYEQYF
TGTGCCAGCAGTGAAATTTGGACAGGGGATTCCTACGAGCAGTACTTC
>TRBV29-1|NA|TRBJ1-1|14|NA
CSVETERLNTEAFF
TGCAGCGTCGAGACGGAAAGGTTGAACACTGAAGCTTTCTTT
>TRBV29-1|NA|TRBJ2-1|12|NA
CSVLRGINEQFF
TGCAGCGTACTCCGGGGGATCAATGAGCAGTTCTTC
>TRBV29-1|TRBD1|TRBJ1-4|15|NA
CSVEEPGQGHEKLFF
TGCAGCGTTGAAGAGCCGGGACAGGGACATGAAAAACTGTTTTTT